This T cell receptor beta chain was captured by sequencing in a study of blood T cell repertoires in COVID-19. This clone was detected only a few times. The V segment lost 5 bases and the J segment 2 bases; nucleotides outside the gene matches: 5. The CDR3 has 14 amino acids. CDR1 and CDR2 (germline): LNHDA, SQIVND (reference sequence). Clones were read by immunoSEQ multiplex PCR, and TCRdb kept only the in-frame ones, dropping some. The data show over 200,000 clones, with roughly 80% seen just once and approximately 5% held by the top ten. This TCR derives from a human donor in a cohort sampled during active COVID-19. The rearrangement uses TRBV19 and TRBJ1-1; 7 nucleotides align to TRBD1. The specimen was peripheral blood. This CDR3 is CASSPGTVNTEAFF. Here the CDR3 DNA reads TGTGCCAGTAGTCCAGGGACAGTCAACACTGAAGCTTTCTTT. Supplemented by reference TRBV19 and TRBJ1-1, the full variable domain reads DGGITQSPKYLFRKEGQNVTLSCEQNLNHDAMYWYRQDPGQGLRLIYYSQIVNDFQKGDIAEGYSVSREKKESFPLTVTSAQKNPTAFYLCASSPGTVNTEAFFGQGTRLTVV.